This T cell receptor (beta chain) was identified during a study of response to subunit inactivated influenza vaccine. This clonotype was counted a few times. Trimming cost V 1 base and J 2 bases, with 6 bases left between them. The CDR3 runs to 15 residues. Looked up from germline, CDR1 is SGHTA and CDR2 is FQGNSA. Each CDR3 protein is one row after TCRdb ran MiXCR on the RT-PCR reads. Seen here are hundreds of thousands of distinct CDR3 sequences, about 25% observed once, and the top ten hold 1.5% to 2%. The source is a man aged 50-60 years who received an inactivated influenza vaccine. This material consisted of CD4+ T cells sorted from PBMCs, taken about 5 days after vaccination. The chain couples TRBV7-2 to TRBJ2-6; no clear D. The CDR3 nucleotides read TGTGCCAGCAGCTTAGACTGGGCTGGGGCCAACGTCCTGACTTTC. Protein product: CASSLDWAGANVLTF.